The source of this TCR beta chain is a study of blood T cell repertoires in COVID-19 (TCRdb year 2020). Broadly, across the study: Collaborator samples came from the United States, Italy and Spain and covered acute and convalescent phases of COVID-19. The prospective study material was composed of cDNA or gDNA derived from T cells, B-cell-depleted T cells, or PBMCs. Deeply sampled blood TCRbeta repertoires from subjects exposed to, actively infected with, or recovered from COVID-19 were included in the dataset. A freely available public database, intended as a resource for researchers studying the immune response to SARS-CoV-2, is where the repertoires were released. Samples were obtained from the ongoing ImmuneRACE study (first 160 participants) and from over 1,000 subjects provided by 6 global collaborators. Nearly every sample came with metadata listing a de-identified subject ID, COVID-19 status, age in years and sex. Where available, HLA class I and class II types were obtained from metadata supplied by the sample provider rather than from assay-based typing. What the work shows at the level of the full study, not this receptor alone: The amount of clinical and demographic metadata varied by source and participant and was provided uncurated.

For this clone: Its antigen has not been determined. Base qualities are missing; no much larger clone stands one base away.

Collaborating institutions collected whole blood in K2EDTA tubes following their own protocols. Collaborator samples were shipped for TCRbeta analysis as frozen whole blood, isolated PBMCs, or DNA extracted from either sample type. Trimming leaves V shorter by 6 bases and J shorter by 5 bases, with the junction holding 4 bases beyond the gene matches. The CDR3 covers 14 residues, taking in both the cysteine and the phenylalanine. The only DNA kept is the CDR3, 42 bases in frame from the first base. For CDR1 and CDR2, the germline V gene lists MNHEY and SVGAGI. The immunoSEQ Assay, a bias-controlled multiplex PCR, was used to amplify TCRbeta CDR3 regions from genomic DNA. The paper's data handling went like this. The number of nucleated cells in each sample was estimated from the amplification of reference gene primers within the assay. To quantify the absolute abundance of each unique TCRbeta CDR3 rearrangement, sequence reads were collapsed and filtered. For each sample, productive Simpson clonality was calculated by taking the square root of Simpson's diversity index across productive rearrangements. This immuneACCESS table, as held by TCRdb, lists in-frame sequences with V and J called but not all clones. Of the missing ones, under half trace to an unresolved V gene in checked studies; the others have no known cause. D and trimming were read from the DNA, whereas the V and J calls and clone size are those reported in that table. Across this sample there are approximately 210,000 clones, with just under 85% seen only once. Of the sample, less than 8% is held by the ten largest clones.

The V and J segments used are TRBV6-5 and TRBJ1-4; 9 central nucleotides agree with TRBD1. Sequencing was carried out using peripheral blood. The source of this sequence is a woman in her forties or fifties with active or convalescent COVID-19. The CDR3: CASSRTGENEKLFF. Read as DNA, the sequence is TGTGCCAGCAGCAGGACAGGGGAGAATGAAAAACTGTTTTTT.